This T cell receptor delta chain came from a study of γδ T cells in repeated Plasmodium falciparum infection. At the level of the study: Malaria-naive adults were infected with P. falciparum NF54 four times over approximately 600 days. Sampling occurred at baseline, pre-infection for selected infections, and 21 days post-infection.

TCRdb re-called the multiplex PCR reads through CATT. The table records tens of thousands of delta-chain clones, approximately 1.8% of them present only once. Unmatched junction bases numbered 27, after V lost 5 bases and J lost 0 bases. CDR1 and CDR2 from the germline V gene are TSWWSYY and QGS. The CDR3 runs 22 residues. Gammadelta T cells were flow-sorted from PBMC into Vgamma9/Vdelta2+ and Vdelta2-negative populations for bulk analysis. Many counts were recorded for this clone. Its antigen is unknown. The study's findings and limits: Malian children's Vdelta2-negative repertoires appeared more expanded and less diverse than Australians'. Vgamma9/Vdelta2+ repertoires stayed stably polyclonal over time and infection.

Sequenced material: gamma-delta T cells from blood. J is TRDJ1 and V is TRDV1; 7 positions agree with TRDD3. Matching the DNA to germline supplied the J gene, which TCRdb does not give. The TCR originated in a pool of human donors (malaria-infected and uninfected, not separated). CDR3 bases: TGTGCTCTTGGGCCTTCATTTAGCCTCTCCAAGTACTGGGGACCGTACACCGATAAACTCATCTTT. It yields the protein CALGPSFSLSKYWGPYTDKLIF.